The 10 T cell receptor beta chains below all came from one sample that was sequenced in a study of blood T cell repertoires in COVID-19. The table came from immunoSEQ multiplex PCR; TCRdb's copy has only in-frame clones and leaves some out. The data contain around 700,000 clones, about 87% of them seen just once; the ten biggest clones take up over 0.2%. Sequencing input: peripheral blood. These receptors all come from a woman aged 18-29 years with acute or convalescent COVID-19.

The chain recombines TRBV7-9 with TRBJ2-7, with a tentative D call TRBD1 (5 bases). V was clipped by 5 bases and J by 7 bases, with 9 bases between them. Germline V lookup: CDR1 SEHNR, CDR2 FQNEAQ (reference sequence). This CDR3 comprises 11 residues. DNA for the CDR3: TGTGCCAGCAGCGGCAAGGGGGAGCAGTACTTC. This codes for CASSGKGEQYF.

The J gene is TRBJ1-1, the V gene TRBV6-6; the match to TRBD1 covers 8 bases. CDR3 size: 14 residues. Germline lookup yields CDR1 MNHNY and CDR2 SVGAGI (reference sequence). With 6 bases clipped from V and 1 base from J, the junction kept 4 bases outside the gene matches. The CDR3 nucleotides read TGTGCCAGCAGGGACAGGGTGGCGAACACTGAAGCTTTCTTT. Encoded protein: CASRDRVANTEAFF.

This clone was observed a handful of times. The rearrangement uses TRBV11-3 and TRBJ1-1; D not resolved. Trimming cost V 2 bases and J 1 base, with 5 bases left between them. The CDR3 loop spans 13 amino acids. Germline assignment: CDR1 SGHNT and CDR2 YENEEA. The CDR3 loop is CASSLWRNTEAFF. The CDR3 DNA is TGTGCCAGCAGCTTATGGAGGAACACTGAAGCTTTCTTT.

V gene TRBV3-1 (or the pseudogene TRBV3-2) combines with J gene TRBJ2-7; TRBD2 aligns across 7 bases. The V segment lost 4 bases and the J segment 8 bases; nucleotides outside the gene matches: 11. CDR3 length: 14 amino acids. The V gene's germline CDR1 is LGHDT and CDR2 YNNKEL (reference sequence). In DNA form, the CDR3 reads TGTGCCAGCAGCCCCAAGGAGGCCGGGACTAAGCAGTACTTC. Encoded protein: CASSPKEAGTKQYF.

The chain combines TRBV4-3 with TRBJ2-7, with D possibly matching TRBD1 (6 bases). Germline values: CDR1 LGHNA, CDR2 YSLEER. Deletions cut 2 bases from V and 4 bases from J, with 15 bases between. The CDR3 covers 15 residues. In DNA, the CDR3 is TGCGCCAGCAGCCAAAACCGGGACACGCGTTACGAGCAGTACTTC. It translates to CASSQNRDTRYEQYF.

The CDR3 DNA is TGTGCCAGCACGGCAGGAAGGGGCACTGAAGCTTTCTTT. It codes for CASTAGRGTEAFF. The rearrangement uses TRBV2 and TRBJ1-1; D possibly corresponds to TRBD1 (5 bases). Trimming cost V 7 bases and J 4 bases, with 13 bases left between them. Looked up from germline, CDR1 is SNHLY and CDR2 is FYNNEI. The CDR3 contains 13 residues. The full variable domain, in which reference TRBV2 and TRBJ1-1 provide the parts outside the CDR3, is EPEVTQTPSHQVTQMGQEVILRCVPISNHLYFYWYRQILGQKVEFLVSFYNNEISEKSEIFDDQFSVERPDGSNFTLKIRSTKLEDSAMYFCASTAGRGTEAFFGQGTRLTVV.

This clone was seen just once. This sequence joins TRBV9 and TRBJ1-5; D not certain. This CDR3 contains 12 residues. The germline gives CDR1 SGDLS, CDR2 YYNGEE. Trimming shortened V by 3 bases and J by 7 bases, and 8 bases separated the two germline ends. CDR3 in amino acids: CASSAGYQPQHF. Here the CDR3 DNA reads TGTGCCAGCAGCGCGGGGTACCAGCCCCAGCATTTT.

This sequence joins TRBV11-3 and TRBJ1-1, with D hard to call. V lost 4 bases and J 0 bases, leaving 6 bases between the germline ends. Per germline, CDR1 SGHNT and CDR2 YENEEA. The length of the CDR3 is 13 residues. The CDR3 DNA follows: TGTGCCAGCAGCTCAGGAATGAACACTGAAGCTTTCTTT. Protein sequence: CASSSGMNTEAFF.

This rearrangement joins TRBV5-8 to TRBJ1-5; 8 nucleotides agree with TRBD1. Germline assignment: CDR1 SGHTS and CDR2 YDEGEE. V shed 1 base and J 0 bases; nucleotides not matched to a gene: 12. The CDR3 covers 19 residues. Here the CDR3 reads CASSLWGVSGTGSNQPQHF. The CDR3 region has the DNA TGTGCCAGCAGCTTGTGGGGGGTCTCCGGGACAGGTAGCAATCAGCCCCAGCATTTT.

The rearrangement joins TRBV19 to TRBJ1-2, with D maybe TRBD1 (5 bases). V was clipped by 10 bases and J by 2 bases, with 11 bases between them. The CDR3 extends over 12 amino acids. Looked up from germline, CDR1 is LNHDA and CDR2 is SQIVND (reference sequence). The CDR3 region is CATRGGNYGYTF. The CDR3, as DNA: TGTGCCACCCGGGGGGGGAACTATGGCTACACCTTC.